The present T cell receptor (beta chain) was sequenced within a study of read filtering for tumor transcriptome and immune sequencing. This clonotype came up many times. The library was built from about 370 ng RNA with molecular barcoded adaptors for alpha/delta and beta/gamma chains. Using its own MiXCR run on the reads, TCRdb lists one record per CDR3 protein. The repertoire includes 75,000 to 95,000 distinct CDR3 sequences, 9% to 15% of them detected once, and just under 15% sits in the top ten. Looked up from germline, CDR1 is SQVTM and CDR2 is ANQGSEA. Trimming shortened V by 7 bases and J by 3 bases, and 13 bases separated the two germline ends. CDR3 size: 12 residues.

The sample was a population of CD138-negative cells sorted from bone marrow. The rearrangement links TRBV29-1 to TRBJ2-7; weak D call: TRBD1 (6 bases). The receptor was derived from a donor at least 40 years old with multiple myeloma. This chain's CDR3 is CSAGQTHYEQYF. The CDR3 nucleotides are TGCAGCGCTGGACAGACCCACTACGAGCAGTACTTC.